A selection of T cell receptor beta chains follows, all from one sample in a study of human T cells and chemical hapten exposure. MiXCR, applied by TCRdb to the RACE reads, yields one record per CDR3 protein. The sample yields roughly 38,000 distinct CDR3 sequences, roughly an eighth seen once. Sample: whole blood, taken in connection with sensitization to the hapten diphenylcyclopropenone (DPC). The origin of the receptors is a woman between 35 and 50 years old with alopecia areata. Some clones in this sample may be carry-over from other donors' samples. CDR3s include the opening cysteine and the closing phenylalanine or tryptophan. D genes are given only for firm matches. For some rows the clone size is stated as once, few or many, or as a class when expanded; others skip it.

TGTGCCAGCAGCGCCGACAGTACTAACTATGGCTACACCTTC,CASSADSTNYGYTF,TRBJ1-2,TRBV9,.,.
TGCAGCGTTGAAAGACTGACCCAAGAGACCCAGTACTTC,CSVERLTQETQYF,TRBJ2-5,TRBV29-1,many,.
TGCAGTGCTAGAGATAGCCGGAGGGACGGGGAGCAGGAAAAACTGTTTTTT,CSARDSRRDGEQEKLFF,TRBJ1-4,TRBV20-1,.,.
TGTGCCAGCAGCCCCTGGCGGGGGCCCTACGAGCAGTACTTC,CASSPWRGPYEQYF,TRBJ2-7,TRBV6-5,few,.
TGTGCCAGCAGCGCCCTGGCGGGAGCGGCCTACAATGAGCAGTTCTTC,CASSALAGAAYNEQFF,TRBJ2-1,TRBV11-3,many,TRBD2
TGTGCCAGCAGCGAATCGGGACAGGGTCGAGCTTTCTTT,CASSESGQGRAFF,TRBJ1-1,TRBV2,.,TRBD1
TGTGCCAGCAGTTTAGAGGCGAATTCACCCCTCCACTTT,CASSLEANSPLHF,TRBJ1-6,TRBV12-3/TRBV12-4,many,.
TGTGCCAGCAGCACCCGGGACAGGGGGGATAACTATGGCTACACCTTC,CASSTRDRGDNYGYTF,TRBJ1-2,TRBV9,many,TRBD1
TGTGCCAGCAGTTACTCTTCAGTTAGAGGGAGCTCCTATAATTCACCCCTCCACTTT,CASSYSSVRGSSYNSPLHF,TRBJ1-6,TRBV6-5,many,.
TGTGCCAGCAGCACGAGGGGTCCTGACAGGCAGCAACGCTATGGCTACACCTTC,CASSTRGPDRQQRYGYTF,TRBJ1-2,TRBV7-2,.,.
TGTGCCAGCAGTCCCCGGGACAGGGGGAGGTACGAGCAGTACTTC,CASSPRDRGRYEQYF,TRBJ2-7,TRBV12-3/TRBV12-4,.,TRBD1
TGTGCCAGCAGTGACGAAGTCAGGGGGATCTCCAATCAGCCCCAGCATTTT,CASSDEVRGISNQPQHF,TRBJ1-5,TRBV2,many,TRBD1
TGTGCCACCAGCAGCGGGGAGACCCAGTACTTC,CATSSGETQYF,TRBJ2-5,TRBV15,few,.
TGTGCCAGCTCACAGGGATCAGATACGCAGTATTTT,CASSQGSDTQYF,TRBJ2-3,TRBV28,.,.
TGTGCCAGCAGCCCGGGGTTTGTGCAGTTCTTC,CASSPGFVQFF,TRBJ2-1,TRBV7-2,many,.
TGCGCCAGCAGCCAATCGGTCGCTGCCTACGAGCAGTACTTC,CASSQSVAAYEQYF,TRBJ2-7,TRBV4-1,.,.
TGTGCCAGCAGGCGGGACCAGAACACTGAAGCTTTCTTT,CASRRDQNTEAFF,TRBJ1-1,TRBV27,many,.
TGCGCCAGCAGCCAAGACAGGGGGTCCTCCTACGAGCAGTACTTC,CASSQDRGSSYEQYF,TRBJ2-7,TRBV4-3,few,TRBD1
TGCAGCGTTTTGTCGGGACTAGCATCCTACGAGCAGTACTTC,CSVLSGLASYEQYF,TRBJ2-7,TRBV29-1,few,TRBD2
TGTGCCAGCAAAAAACAGGGAAGTCCTCTCAATGAGCAGTTCTTC,CASKKQGSPLNEQFF,TRBJ2-1,TRBV21-1,many,.
TGTGCCAGCAGTTTTGAGACTAGCGGGAGAGGAGCAGATACGCAGTATTTT,CASSFETSGRGADTQYF,TRBJ2-3,TRBV12-3/TRBV12-4,many,TRBD2
TGTGCCAGCAGTGAAGTGGGGGACAGCTCCTACAATGAGCAGTTCTTC,CASSEVGDSSYNEQFF,TRBJ2-1,TRBV27,few,TRBD1
TGTGCCAGCAGCGTAGCCGGGACAGGGGGCACTGAAGCTTTCTTT,CASSVAGTGGTEAFF,TRBJ1-1,TRBV9,few,TRBD1
TGTGCTAGTGGATCACCGGGACAGGGTTCCTATGAGCAGTTCTTC,CASGSPGQGSYEQFF,TRBJ2-1,TRBV12-5,many,TRBD1
TGTGCCAGCAGTTGGGGATATGGCTACACCTTC,CASSWGYGYTF,TRBJ1-2,TRBV12-3/TRBV12-4,few,.
TGCAGCGTTGACCGACAGGGCACTGAAGCTTTCTTT,CSVDRQGTEAFF,TRBJ1-1,TRBV29-1,many,TRBD1
TGTGACAGCCAGCGGGAGGGCCTGGACAATGAGCAGTTCTTC,CDSQREGLDNEQFF,TRBJ2-1,TRBV2,few,TRBD2
TGCGCCAGCAGCCGTGATTTGAATCAGCCCCAGCATTTT,CASSRDLNQPQHF,TRBJ1-5,TRBV4-3,few,.
TGCAGTGCGCGGATGGGACAGGGCACAGATACGCAGTATTTT,CSARMGQGTDTQYF,TRBJ2-3,TRBV20-1,many,TRBD1
TGTGCCAGCAGAGGGCAGCCTAATTCACCCCTCCACTTT,CASRGQPNSPLHF,TRBJ1-6,TRBV13,many,.
TGCGCCAGCGCAGACCAGGGGTATGCAACTAATGAAAAACTGTTTTTT,CASADQGYATNEKLFF,TRBJ1-4,TRBV5-1,many,.
TGTGCCTGGGGGAGCACCGGGGAGCTGTTTTTT,CAWGSTGELFF,TRBJ2-2,TRBV11-1,many,.
TGTGCCAGCAGTTTACTAGCGGGACTCAATGAGCAGTTCTTC,CASSLLAGLNEQFF,TRBJ2-1,TRBV28,.,TRBD2
TGTGCCAGCCGGACGGCAGGGGCCCATGGCTACACCTTC,CASRTAGAHGYTF,TRBJ1-2,TRBV19,many,.
TGTGCCAGCAGCTTAGGATACCGGTTGGGGGCCAACGTCCTGACTTTC,CASSLGYRLGANVLTF,TRBJ2-6,TRBV7-9,many,.
TGTGCCAGCAGCCCTTGGGCTAGCGGCTCCTACGAGCAGTACTTC,CASSPWASGSYEQYF,TRBJ2-7,TRBV3-1,few,TRBD2
TGTGCCAGCAGCGTAGGTTACAATCAGCCCCAGCATTTT,CASSVGYNQPQHF,TRBJ1-5,TRBV9,.,.
TGCAGCATCCGGGCCAGCTCCTACGAGCAGTACTTC,CSIRASSYEQYF,TRBJ2-7,TRBV29-1,.,.
TGTGCCAGCGGCATGGGACAGACCTACGAGCAGTACTTC,CASGMGQTYEQYF,TRBJ2-7,TRBV9,.,TRBD1
TGTGCCAGCAGCCCGCACCCGGGACTAGCGGGGGGAGGTACCGGGGAGCCGTTTTTT,CASSPHPGLAGGGTGEPFF,TRBJ2-2,TRBV9,.,TRBD2
TGTGCCAGCAGTTCGGCGGGAGGGCCTGGGGACATTCAGTACTTC,CASSSAGGPGDIQYF,TRBJ2-4,TRBV28,.,TRBD2
TGCGCCAGCAGCCCCTCCTCAAGCACAGATACGCAGTATTTT,CASSPSSSTDTQYF,TRBJ2-3,TRBV5-1,few,.
TGCAGTGCTAAGCCAGGGGGCATTTTCTACGAGCAGTACTTC,CSAKPGGIFYEQYF,TRBJ2-7,TRBV20-1,.,TRBD1
TGTGCCAGCAGTTTGGAGGGCGACAGGTCTACCTCCCGGCCCCAGCATTTT,CASSLEGDRSTSRPQHF,TRBJ1-5,TRBV28,many,.
TGCGCCAGCAGCCAAGATCTCCTAAGGAGATTCACTAACTATGGCTACACCTTC,CASSQDLLRRFTNYGYTF,TRBJ1-2,TRBV4-3,few,.
TGTGCCAGCTCACCAGGCTTGGGAAGTGGACTGTTTTTT,CASSPGLGSGLFF,TRBJ1-4,TRBV18,medium-sized,.
TGTGCCAGCAGCCCGGACAGCAACACTGAAGCTTTCTTT,CASSPDSNTEAFF,TRBJ1-1,TRBV27,many,.
TGTGCCACCAGTGAGACGACAGGGGACAATCAGCCCCAGCATTTT,CATSETTGDNQPQHF,TRBJ1-5,TRBV24-1,many,TRBD1
TGTGCCAGCAGCCGACTAGCGGGGGGCTCGGGGACAGATACGCAGTATTTT,CASSRLAGGSGTDTQYF,TRBJ2-3,TRBV12-3/TRBV12-4,few,TRBD2
TGTGCCTGGAGTGTCGAGAGGGCTAATTCACCCCTCCACTTT,CAWSVERANSPLHF,TRBJ1-6,TRBV30,many,.
TGTGCCAGCACCTCGTCCCCGGGTTCCCATGAGCAGTTCTTC,CASTSSPGSHEQFF,TRBJ2-1,TRBV6-2/TRBV6-3,few,.
TGTGCCAGCAGTTTATCCCTAGCGGGAGGGCCAGGGCAGTTCTTC,CASSLSLAGGPGQFF,TRBJ2-1,TRBV27,many,TRBD2
TGTGCCAGCAGCTTAGGAGCGAACACTGAAGCTTTCTTT,CASSLGANTEAFF,TRBJ1-1,TRBV7-9,.,.
TGCGCCAGCAGCTTATCCCCGAACACTGAAGCTTTCTTT,CASSLSPNTEAFF,TRBJ1-1,TRBV5-1,few,.
TGTGCCAGCAGTCTTCAGGGGAGCAACGAGCAGTACTTC,CASSLQGSNEQYF,TRBJ2-7,TRBV12-3/TRBV12-4,.,.
TGCGCCAGCAGCTGGACAGGGGGCACCGGGGAGCTGTTTTTT,CASSWTGGTGELFF,TRBJ2-2,TRBV5-1,.,TRBD1
TGTGCTAGTGGTTCCCAGTCCGGGACTGACTCCTACGAGCAGTACTTC,CASGSQSGTDSYEQYF,TRBJ2-7,TRBV12-5,many,.
TGTGCCAGCAGCCCCCGAGGGACCTACGAGCAGTACTTC,CASSPRGTYEQYF,TRBJ2-7,TRBV9,.,.
TGTGCCAGCAGCCAAGATCCTGGTAGGGCAGGGCGCTACGAGCAGTACTTC,CASSQDPGRAGRYEQYF,TRBJ2-7,TRBV4-2,many,.